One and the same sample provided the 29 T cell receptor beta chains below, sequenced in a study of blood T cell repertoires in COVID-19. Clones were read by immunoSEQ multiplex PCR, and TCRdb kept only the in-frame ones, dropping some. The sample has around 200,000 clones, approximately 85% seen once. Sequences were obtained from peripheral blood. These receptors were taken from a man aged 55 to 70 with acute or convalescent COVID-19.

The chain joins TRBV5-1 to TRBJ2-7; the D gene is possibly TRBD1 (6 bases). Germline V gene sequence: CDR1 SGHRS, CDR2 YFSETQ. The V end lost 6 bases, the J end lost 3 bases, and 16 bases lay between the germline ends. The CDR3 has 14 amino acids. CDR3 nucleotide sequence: TGCGCCAGCAATGCAGCGACAGGAGTCTACGAGCAGTACTTC. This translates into CASNAATGVYEQYF. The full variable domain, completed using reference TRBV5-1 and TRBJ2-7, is KAGVTQTPRYLIKTRGQQVTLSCSPISGHRSVSWYQQTPGQGLQFLFEYFSETQRNKGNFPGRFSGRQFSNSRSEMNVSTLELGDSALYLCASNAATGVYEQYFGPGTRLTVT.

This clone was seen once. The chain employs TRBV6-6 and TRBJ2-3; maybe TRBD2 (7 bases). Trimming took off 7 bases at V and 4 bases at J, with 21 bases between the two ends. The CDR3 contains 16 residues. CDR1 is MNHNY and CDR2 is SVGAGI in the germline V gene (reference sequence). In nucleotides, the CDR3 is TGTGCCAGCACCCTAGGGGGAGGGCCGTCGGCAGATACGCAGTATTTT. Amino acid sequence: CASTLGGGPSADTQYF.

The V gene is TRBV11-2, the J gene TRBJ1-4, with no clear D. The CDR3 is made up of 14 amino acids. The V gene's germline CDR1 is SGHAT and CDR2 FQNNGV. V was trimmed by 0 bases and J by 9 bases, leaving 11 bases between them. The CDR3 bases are TGTGCCAGCAGCTTAGACGCAGGAACACAAAAACTGTTTTTT. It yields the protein CASSLDAGTQKLFF. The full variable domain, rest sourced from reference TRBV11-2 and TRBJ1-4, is EAGVAQSPRYKIIEKRQSVAFWCNPISGHATLYWYQQILGQGPKLLIQFQNNGVVDDSQLPKDRFSAERLKGVDSTLKIQPAKLEDSAVYLCASSLDAGTQKLFFGSGTQLSVL.

The CDR3, as DNA: TGTGCCAGCAGCACCTACGACTCGAAAACCTACGAGCAGTACTTC. Amino acid sequence: CASSTYDSKTYEQYF. The chain combines TRBV7-2 with TRBJ2-7; D not resolved. CDR3 length equals 15 residues. V lost 5 bases and J lost 2, with 16 bases in between. Per germline, CDR1 SGHTA and CDR2 FQGNSA.

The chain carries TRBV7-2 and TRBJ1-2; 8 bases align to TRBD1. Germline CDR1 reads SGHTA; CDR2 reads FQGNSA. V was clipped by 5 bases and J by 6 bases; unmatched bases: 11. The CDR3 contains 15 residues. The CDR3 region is CASSPRQGPADGYTF. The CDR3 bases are TGTGCCAGCAGCCCCCGACAGGGGCCTGCGGATGGCTACACCTTC.

The CDR3, as DNA: TGTGCCAGCAGGAGCTACGGGGAGCTGTTTTTT. Residues: CASRSYGELFF. The V call is TRBV2, the J call TRBJ2-2; no firm D call. Per the germline V gene, CDR1 is SNHLY and CDR2 is FYNNEI. This CDR3 has 11 residues. Between the trimmed V and J ends, which lost 6 bases and 7 bases, there was a span of 6 bases.

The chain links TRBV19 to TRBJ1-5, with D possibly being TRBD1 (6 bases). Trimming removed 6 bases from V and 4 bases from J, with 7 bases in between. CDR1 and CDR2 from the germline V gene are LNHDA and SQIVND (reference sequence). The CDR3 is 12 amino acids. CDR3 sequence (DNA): TGTGCCAGTAGAACAGGGAATCAGCCCCAGCATTTT. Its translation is CASRTGNQPQHF.

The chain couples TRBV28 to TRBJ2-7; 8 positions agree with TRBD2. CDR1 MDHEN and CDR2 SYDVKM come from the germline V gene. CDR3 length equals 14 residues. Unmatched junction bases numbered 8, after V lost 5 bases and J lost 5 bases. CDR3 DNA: TGTGCCAGCAGTCCGGGAGGGGTGCGCAACGAGCAGTACTTC. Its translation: CASSPGGVRNEQYF.

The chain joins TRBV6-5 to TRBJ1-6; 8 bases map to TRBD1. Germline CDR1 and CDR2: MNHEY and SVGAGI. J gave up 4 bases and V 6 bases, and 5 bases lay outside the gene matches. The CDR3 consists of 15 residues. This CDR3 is CASRRQGQYNSPLHF. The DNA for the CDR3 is TGTGCCAGCAGACGACAGGGGCAGTATAATTCACCCCTCCACTTT.

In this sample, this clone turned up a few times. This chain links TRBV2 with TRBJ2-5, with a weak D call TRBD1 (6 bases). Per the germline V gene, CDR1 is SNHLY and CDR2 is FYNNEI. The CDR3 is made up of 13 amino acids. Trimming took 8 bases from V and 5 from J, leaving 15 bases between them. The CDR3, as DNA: TGTGCCAGCGCCGCAGGGGTGGGGGAGACCCAGTACTTC. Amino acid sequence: CASAAGVGETQYF.

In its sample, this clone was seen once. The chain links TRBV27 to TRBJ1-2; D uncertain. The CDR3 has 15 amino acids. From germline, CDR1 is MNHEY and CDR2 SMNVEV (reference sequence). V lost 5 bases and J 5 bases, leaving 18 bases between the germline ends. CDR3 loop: CASSQRAFGGYGYTF. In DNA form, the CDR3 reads TGTGCCAGCAGTCAACGAGCCTTCGGAGGTTATGGCTACACCTTC.

The CDR3 loop reads CAISEDRGYEQYF. The CDR3 DNA sequence: TGTGCCATCAGTGAGGATCGGGGTTACGAGCAGTACTTC. V usage is TRBV10-3 and J usage is TRBJ2-7, with D maybe TRBD2 (5 bases). CDR1 is ENHRY and CDR2 is SYGVKD in the germline V gene. Deletions cut 2 bases from V and 4 bases from J, with 9 bases between. The CDR3 length is 13 residues.

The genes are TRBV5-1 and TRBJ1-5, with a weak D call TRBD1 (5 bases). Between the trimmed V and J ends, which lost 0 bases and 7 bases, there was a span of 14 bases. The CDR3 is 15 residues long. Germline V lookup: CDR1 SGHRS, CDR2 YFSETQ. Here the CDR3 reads CASSLGLQGNQPQHF. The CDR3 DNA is TGCGCCAGCAGCTTGGGGCTGCAGGGAAACCAGCCCCAGCATTTT.

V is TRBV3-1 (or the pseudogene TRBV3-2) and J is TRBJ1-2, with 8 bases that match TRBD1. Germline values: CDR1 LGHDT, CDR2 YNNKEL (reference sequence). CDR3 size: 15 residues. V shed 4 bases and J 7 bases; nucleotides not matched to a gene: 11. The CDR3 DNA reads TGTGCCAGCAGCCCAGGGGGGACAGGCCACTCTGGCTACACCTTC. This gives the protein CASSPGGTGHSGYTF.

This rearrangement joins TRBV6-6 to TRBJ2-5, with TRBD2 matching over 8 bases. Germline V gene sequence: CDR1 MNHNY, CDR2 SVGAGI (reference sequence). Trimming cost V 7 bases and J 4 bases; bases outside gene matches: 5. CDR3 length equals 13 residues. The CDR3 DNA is TGTGCCAGCACCTCCGGGGGGGTAGAGACCCAGTACTTC. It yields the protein CASTSGGVETQYF.

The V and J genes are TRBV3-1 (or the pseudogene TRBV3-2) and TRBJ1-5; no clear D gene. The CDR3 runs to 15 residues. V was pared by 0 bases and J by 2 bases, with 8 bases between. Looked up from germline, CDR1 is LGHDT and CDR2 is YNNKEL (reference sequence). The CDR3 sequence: CASSQDISGNQPQHF. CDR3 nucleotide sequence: TGTGCCAGCAGCCAAGACATTTCGGGCAATCAGCCCCAGCATTTT.

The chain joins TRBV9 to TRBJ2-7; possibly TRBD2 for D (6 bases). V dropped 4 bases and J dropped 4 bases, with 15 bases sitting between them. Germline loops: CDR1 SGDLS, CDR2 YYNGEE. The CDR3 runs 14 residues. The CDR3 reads CASSIRGSGYEQYF. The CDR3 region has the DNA TGTGCCAGCAGCATCCGAGGTAGCGGTTACGAGCAGTACTTC.

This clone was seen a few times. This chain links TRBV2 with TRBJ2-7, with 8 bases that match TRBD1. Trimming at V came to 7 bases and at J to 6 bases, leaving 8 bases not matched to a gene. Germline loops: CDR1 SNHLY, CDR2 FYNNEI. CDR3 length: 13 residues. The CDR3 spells CASTGQGASEQYF. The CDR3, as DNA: TGTGCCAGCACCGGCCAGGGGGCCTCCGAGCAGTACTTC.

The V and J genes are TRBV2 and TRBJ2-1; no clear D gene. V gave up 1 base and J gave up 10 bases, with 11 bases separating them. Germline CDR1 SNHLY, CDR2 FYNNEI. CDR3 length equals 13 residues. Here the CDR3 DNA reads TGTGCCAGCAGTGAAGAGGCAGCGACGGAGCAGTTCTTC. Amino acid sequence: CASSEEAATEQFF.

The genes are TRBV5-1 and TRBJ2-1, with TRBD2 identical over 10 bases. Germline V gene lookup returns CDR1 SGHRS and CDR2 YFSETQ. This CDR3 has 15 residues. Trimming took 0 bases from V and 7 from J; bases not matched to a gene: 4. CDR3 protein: CASSLVPSGSNEQFF. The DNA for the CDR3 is TGCGCCAGCAGCTTGGTTCCTAGCGGGAGTAATGAGCAGTTCTTC.

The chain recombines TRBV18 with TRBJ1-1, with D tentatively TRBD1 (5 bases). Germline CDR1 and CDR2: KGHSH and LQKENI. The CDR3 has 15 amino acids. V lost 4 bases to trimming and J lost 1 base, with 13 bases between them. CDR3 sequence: CASSQGWGQNTEAFF. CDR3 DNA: TGTGCCAGCTCACAGGGCTGGGGCCAGAACACTGAAGCTTTCTTT.

The CDR3 protein is CASSLGGGRMDEKLFF. As DNA, the CDR3 is TGTGCCAGCAGCTTAGGGGGGGGCAGGATGGATGAAAAACTGTTTTTT. The chain has TRBV7-2 and TRBJ1-4, with a weak D call TRBD1 (6 bases). CDR3 length: 16 amino acids. Trimming shortened V by 1 base and J by 6 bases, and 15 bases separated the two germline ends. Germline CDR1 SGHTA, CDR2 FQGNSA.

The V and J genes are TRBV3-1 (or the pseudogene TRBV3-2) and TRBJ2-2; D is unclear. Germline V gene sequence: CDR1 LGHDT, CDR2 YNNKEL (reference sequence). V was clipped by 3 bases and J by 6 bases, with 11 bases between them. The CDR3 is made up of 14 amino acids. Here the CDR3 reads CASSQLIASGELFF. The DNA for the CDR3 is TGTGCCAGCAGCCAGCTAATAGCCTCCGGGGAGCTGTTTTTT.

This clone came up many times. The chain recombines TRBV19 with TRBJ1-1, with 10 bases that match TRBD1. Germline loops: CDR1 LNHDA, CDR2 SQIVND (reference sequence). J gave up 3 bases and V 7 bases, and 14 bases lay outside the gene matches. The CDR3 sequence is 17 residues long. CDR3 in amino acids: CASIPQTGGLDDTEAFF. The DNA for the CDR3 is TGTGCCAGTATTCCACAGACAGGGGGCCTCGATGACACTGAAGCTTTCTTT.

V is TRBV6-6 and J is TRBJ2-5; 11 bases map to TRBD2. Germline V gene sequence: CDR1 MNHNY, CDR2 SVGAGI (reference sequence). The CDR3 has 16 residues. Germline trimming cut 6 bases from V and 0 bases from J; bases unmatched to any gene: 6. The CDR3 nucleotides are TGTGCCAGCAGCCCAACTAGCGGGAGTGACCAAGAGACCCAGTACTTC. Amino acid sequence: CASSPTSGSDQETQYF.

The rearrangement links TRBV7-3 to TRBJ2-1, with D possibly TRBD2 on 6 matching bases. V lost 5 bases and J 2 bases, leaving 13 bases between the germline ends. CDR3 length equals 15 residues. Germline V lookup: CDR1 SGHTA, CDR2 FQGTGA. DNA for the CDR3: TGTGCCAGCAGCCACGGGGTAGCGGCCTACAATGAGCAGTTCTTC. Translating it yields CASSHGVAAYNEQFF.

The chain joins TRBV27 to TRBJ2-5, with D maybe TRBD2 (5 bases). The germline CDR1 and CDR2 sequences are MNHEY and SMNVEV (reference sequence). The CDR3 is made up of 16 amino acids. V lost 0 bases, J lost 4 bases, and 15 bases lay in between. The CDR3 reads CASSLSLRERGETQYF. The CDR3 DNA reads TGTGCCAGCAGTTTATCCCTCCGGGAACGGGGAGAGACCCAGTACTTC.

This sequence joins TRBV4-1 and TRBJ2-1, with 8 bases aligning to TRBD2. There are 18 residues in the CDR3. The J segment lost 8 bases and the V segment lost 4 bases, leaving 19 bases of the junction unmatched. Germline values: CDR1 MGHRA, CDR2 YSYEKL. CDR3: CASSRRGTQRELGDEQFF. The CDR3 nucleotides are TGCGCCAGCAGCCGAAGGGGGACTCAGCGGGAGCTCGGGGATGAGCAGTTCTTC.

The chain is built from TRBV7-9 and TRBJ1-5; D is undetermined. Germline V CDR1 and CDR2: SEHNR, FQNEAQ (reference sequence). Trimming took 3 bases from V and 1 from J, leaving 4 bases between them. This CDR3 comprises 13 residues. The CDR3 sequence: CASSLTSNQPQHF. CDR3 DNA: TGTGCCAGCAGCTTGACAAGCAATCAGCCCCAGCATTTT.